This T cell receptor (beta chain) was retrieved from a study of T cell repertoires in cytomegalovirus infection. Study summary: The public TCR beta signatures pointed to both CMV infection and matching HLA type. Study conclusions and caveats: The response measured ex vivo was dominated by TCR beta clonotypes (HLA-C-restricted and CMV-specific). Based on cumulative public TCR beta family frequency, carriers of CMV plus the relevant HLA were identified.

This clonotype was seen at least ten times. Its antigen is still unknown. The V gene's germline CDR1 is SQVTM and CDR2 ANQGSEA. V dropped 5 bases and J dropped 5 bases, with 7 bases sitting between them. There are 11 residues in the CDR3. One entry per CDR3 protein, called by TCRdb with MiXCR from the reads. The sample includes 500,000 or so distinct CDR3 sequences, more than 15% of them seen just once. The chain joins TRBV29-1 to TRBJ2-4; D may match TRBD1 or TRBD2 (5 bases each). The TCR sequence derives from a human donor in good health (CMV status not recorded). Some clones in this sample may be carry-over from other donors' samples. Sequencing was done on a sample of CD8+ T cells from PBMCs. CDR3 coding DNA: TGCAGCGTTCGGGACCAAAACATTCAGTACTTC. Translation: CSVRDQNIQYF. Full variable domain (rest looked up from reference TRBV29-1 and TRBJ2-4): SAVISQKPSRDICQRGTSLTIQCQVDSQVTMMFWYRQQPGQSLTLIATANQGSEATYESGFVIDKFPISRPNLTFSTLTVSNMSPEDSSIYLCSVRDQNIQYFGAGTRLSVL.